The source of this T cell receptor beta chain is a study of blood T cell repertoires in COVID-19. Study overall: COVID-19 samples from acute and convalescent phases originated in the United States, Italy and Spain. The analysed material was cDNA or gDNA that came from T cells, B-cell-depleted T cells, or PBMCs.

The CDR3 sequence is 15 residues long. Trimming at V came to 4 bases and at J to 1 base, leaving 5 bases not matched to a gene. Germline V gene sequence: CDR1 SGHRS, CDR2 YFSETQ. Produced via immunoSEQ multiplex PCR; TCRdb's table is partial and in-frame only. The repertoire holds around 150,000 clones, with approximately 80% as singletons. The sequence derives from a middle-aged man with acute or convalescent COVID-19. The sequencing input was peripheral blood. This chain joins TRBV5-1 and TRBJ2-5; 9 bases are a match to TRBD2. The CDR3 nucleotides read TGCGCCAGCAGCCTAGCGGGGAATACCCAAGAGACCCAGTACTTC. Residues: CASSLAGNTQETQYF.